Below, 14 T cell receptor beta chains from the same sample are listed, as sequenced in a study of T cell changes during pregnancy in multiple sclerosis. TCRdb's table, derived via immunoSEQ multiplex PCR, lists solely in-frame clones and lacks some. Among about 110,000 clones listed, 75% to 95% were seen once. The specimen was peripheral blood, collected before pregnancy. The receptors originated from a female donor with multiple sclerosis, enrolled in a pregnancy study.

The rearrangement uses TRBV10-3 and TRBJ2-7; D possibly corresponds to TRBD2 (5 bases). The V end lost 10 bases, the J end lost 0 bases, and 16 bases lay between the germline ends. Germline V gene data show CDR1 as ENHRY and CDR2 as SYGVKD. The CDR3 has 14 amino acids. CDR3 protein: CATLDSDSSYEQYF. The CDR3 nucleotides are TGTGCCACGCTGGATAGCGATTCCTCCTACGAGCAGTACTTC.

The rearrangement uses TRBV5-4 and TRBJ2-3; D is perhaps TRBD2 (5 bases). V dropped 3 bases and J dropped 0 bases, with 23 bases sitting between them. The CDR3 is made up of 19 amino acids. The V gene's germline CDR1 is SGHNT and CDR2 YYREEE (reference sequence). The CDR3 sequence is CASSSPSLFGLLSTDTQYF. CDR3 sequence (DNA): TGTGCCAGCAGCTCCCCCTCTTTGTTCGGACTCCTTAGCACAGATACGCAGTATTTT.

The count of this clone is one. The CDR3 loop reads CASSKRGDSETQYF. Here the CDR3 DNA reads TGTGCCAGCAGTAAGCGGGGGGATTCGGAGACCCAGTACTTC. This chain connects TRBV7-3 to TRBJ2-5; 9 nucleotides agree with TRBD2. The length of the CDR3 is 14 residues. Germline loops: CDR1 SGHTA, CDR2 FQGTGA. After removal of 6 bases from V and 5 bases from J, the junction contained 7 bases not matched to a gene.

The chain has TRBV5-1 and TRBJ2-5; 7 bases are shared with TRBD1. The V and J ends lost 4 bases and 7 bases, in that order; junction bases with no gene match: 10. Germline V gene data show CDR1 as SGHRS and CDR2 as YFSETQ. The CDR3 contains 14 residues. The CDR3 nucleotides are TGCGCCAGCAGCCCCGGACAGGCTTGGTTGACCCAGTACTTC. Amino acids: CASSPGQAWLTQYF.

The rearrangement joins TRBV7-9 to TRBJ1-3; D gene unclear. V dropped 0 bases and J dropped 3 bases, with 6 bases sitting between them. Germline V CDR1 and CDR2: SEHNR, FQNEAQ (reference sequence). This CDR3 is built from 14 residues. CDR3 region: CASSLALIGNTIYF. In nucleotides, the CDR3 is TGTGCCAGCAGCTTAGCCCTAATTGGAAACACCATATATTTT.

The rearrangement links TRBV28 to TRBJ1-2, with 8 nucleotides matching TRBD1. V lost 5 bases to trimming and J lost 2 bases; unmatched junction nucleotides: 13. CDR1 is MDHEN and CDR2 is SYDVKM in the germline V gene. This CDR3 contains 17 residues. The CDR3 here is CASSQTGQGERNYGYTF. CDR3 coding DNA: TGTGCCAGCAGTCAAACCGGACAGGGTGAGAGGAACTATGGCTACACCTTC.

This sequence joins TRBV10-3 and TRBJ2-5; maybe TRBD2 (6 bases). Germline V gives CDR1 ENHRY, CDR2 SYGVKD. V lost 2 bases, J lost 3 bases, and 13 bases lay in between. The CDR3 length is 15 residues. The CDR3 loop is CAISEGLTNEETQYF. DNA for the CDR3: TGTGCCATCAGTGAGGGACTAACGAATGAAGAGACCCAGTACTTC.

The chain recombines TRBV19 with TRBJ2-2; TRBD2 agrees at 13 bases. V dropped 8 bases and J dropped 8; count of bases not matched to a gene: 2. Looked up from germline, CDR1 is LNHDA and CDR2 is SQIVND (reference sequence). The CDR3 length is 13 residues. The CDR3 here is CASWTSGSGELFF. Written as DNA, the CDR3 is TGTGCCAGTTGGACTAGCGGGAGTGGGGAGCTGTTTTTT.

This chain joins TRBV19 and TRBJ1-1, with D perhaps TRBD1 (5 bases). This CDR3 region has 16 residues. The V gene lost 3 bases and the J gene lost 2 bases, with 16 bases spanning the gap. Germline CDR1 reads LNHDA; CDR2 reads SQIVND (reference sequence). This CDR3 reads CASSMAGPGFNTEAFF. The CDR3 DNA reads TGTGCCAGTAGTATGGCAGGGCCCGGATTCAACACTGAAGCTTTCTTT. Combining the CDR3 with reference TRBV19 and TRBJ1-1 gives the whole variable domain DGGITQSPKYLFRKEGQNVTLSCEQNLNHDAMYWYRQDPGQGLRLIYYSQIVNDFQKGDIAEGYSVSREKKESFPLTVTSAQKNPTAFYLCASSMAGPGFNTEAFFGQGTRLTVV.

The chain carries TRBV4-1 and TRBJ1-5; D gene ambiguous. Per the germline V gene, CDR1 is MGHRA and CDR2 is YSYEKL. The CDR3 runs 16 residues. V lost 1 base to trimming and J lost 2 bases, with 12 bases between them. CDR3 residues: CASSQVPNLGNQPQHF. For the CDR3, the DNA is TGCGCCAGCAGCCAAGTCCCTAATCTAGGCAATCAGCCCCAGCATTTT.

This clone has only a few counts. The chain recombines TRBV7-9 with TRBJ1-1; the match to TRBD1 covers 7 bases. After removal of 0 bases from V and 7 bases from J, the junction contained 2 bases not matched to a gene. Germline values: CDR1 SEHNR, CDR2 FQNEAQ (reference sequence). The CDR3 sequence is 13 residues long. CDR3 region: CASSLAGTVEAFF. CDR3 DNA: TGTGCCAGCAGCTTAGCTGGGACAGTTGAAGCTTTCTTT.

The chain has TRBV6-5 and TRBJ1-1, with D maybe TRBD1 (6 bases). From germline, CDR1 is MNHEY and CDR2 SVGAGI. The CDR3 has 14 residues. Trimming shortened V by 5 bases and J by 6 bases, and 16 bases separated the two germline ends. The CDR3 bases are TGTGCCAGCAGTGGAGAGGGGGAATATGCTGAAGCTTTCTTT. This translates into CASSGEGEYAEAFF.

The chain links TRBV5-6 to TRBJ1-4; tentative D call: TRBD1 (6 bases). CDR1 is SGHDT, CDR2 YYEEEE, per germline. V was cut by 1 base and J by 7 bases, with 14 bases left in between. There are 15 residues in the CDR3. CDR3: CASSLWSLGGEKLFF. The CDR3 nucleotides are TGTGCCAGCAGCTTGTGGTCCTTAGGGGGTGAAAAACTGTTTTTT.

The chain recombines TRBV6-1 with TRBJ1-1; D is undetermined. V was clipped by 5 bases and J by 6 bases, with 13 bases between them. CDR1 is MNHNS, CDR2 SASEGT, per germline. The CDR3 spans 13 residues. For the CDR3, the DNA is TGTGCCAGCAGTCATGACTCCACCGCTGAAGCTTTCTTT. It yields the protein CASSHDSTAEAFF.